The 29 T cell receptor beta chains below all came from one sample that was sequenced in a study of prognosis after radiotherapy for stage I lung cancer. Genomic DNA was subjected to two-round multiplex PCR for amplification of TCR beta CDR3. The authors ran first-round PCR with primers specific to each TRBV and TRBJ gene. TCRdb reanalysed the multiplex PCR reads using MiXCR and keeps one entry per CDR3 protein. The sample includes about 17,000 distinct CDR3 sequences, about a sixth of them seen just once. The sequenced sample was PBMCs, obtained before or after stereotactic body radiation therapy (not recorded which). The receptors shown here come from a donor over 45 with non-small cell lung cancer.

This clonotype was detected ten times or more. The V and J genes are TRBV7-9 and TRBJ2-7; a possible D gene is TRBD2 (5 bases). The CDR3 covers 14 residues. V gave up 4 bases and J gave up 4 bases, with 14 bases separating them. The germline CDR1 and CDR2 sequences are SEHNR and FQNEAQ (reference sequence). CDR3 sequence (DNA): TGTGCCAGCAGCTCCCCGATAGAGCGGTACGAGCAGTACTTC. Translation: CASSSPIERYEQYF.

This clonotype has at least ten counts. The chain employs TRBV30 and TRBJ2-7; tentative D call: TRBD1 (6 bases). This CDR3 spans 12 amino acids. CDR1 and CDR2 (germline): GTSNPN, SVGIG (reference sequence). V was clipped by 6 bases and J by 0 bases, with 9 bases between them. The CDR3 loop is CACGQHSYEQYF. The DNA of the CDR3 is TGTGCCTGCGGACAGCACTCCTACGAGCAGTACTTC.

Regarding this clonotype: This could be a read error, since a much larger clone is one nucleotide away. The chain employs TRBV7-3 and TRBJ2-1; 13 nucleotides line up with TRBD2. CDR3 length: 15 residues. The germline gives CDR1 SGHTA, CDR2 FQGTGA. The CDR3 bases are TGTGCCAGCAGCTTGGGGACTAGCGGGAACAATGAGCTGTTCTTC. Translating it yields CASSLGTSGNNELFF.

A word on this clonotype: Germline and junction disagree at one end, which may indicate a read error. The rearrangement joins TRBV4-3 to TRBJ2-2; TRBD1 matches at 12 bases. CDR1 LGHNA and CDR2 YSLEER come from the germline V gene. The CDR3 sequence is 17 residues long. The CDR3 loop is CASNQLPGQGAGGELFF. The DNA for the CDR3 is TGCGCCAGCAACCAATTACCGGGACAGGGGGCCGGCGGGGAGCTGTTTTTT.

This clonotype was recorded at least ten times. The junction shows a germline mismatch at one end, possibly a read error. V gene TRBV20-1 combines with J gene TRBJ2-7; D possibly corresponds to TRBD2 (5 bases). This CDR3 has 12 residues. Germline V lookup: CDR1 DFQATT, CDR2 SNEGSKA (reference sequence). This CDR3 is CSASERVYEQYF. DNA of the CDR3: TGCAGTGCTAGCGAGAGGGTCTACGAGCAGTACTTT.

By frequency in the sample, this clonotype is medium-sized. The chain uses TRBV6-2 or TRBV6-3 and TRBJ2-1, with 11 bases aligning to TRBD2. V was pared by 4 bases and J by 4 bases, with 6 bases of the junction left unmatched. Germline V gives CDR1 MNHEY, CDR2 SVGEGT. The CDR3 covers 16 residues. CDR3 region: CASSSTGLAVYNEQFF. In nucleotides, the CDR3 is TGTGCCAGCAGTTCTACGGGACTAGCGGTATACAATGAGCAGTTCTTC.

At least ten counts were recorded for this clonotype. The chain employs TRBV19 and TRBJ2-2; D is perhaps TRBD1 or TRBD2 (7 bases each). The CDR3 has 16 amino acids. In germline, CDR1 is LNHDA, CDR2 SQIVND (reference sequence). V gave up 6 bases and J gave up 4 bases, with 18 bases separating them. The CDR3: CASRGGAGGGTGELFF. In nucleotides, the CDR3 is TGTGCCAGTAGGGGAGGGGCAGGGGGTGGCACCGGGGAGCTGTTTTTT.

This clonotype was counted many times. V usage is TRBV7-2 and J usage is TRBJ2-1; D is unclear. Trimming took off 5 bases at V and 4 bases at J, with 12 bases between the two ends. CDR1 is SGHTA, CDR2 FQGNSA, per germline. This CDR3 has 14 amino acids. In DNA form, the CDR3 reads TGTGCCAGCAGCCATCAAAAGGGTTACAATGAGCAGTTCTTC. Translating gives CASSHQKGYNEQFF.

In its sample, this clonotype is medium-sized. This chain links TRBV11-3 with TRBJ2-7; no firm D call. The CDR3 covers 11 residues. CDR1 is SGHNT and CDR2 is YENEEA in the germline V gene. Trimming took 1 base from V and 5 from J, leaving 3 bases between them. The CDR3: CASSLGDEQYF. The CDR3, as DNA: TGTGCCAGCAGCTTAGGCGACGAGCAGTACTTC.

There are many counts of this clonotype. The V and J genes are TRBV9 and TRBJ2-5; 10 bases match TRBD2. CDR1 SGDLS and CDR2 YYNGEE come from the germline V gene. This CDR3 region has 15 residues. Trimming cost V 1 base and J 5 bases; bases outside gene matches: 5. This chain's CDR3 is CASSVSGGAWETQYF. CDR3 nucleotides: TGTGCCAGCAGCGTAAGCGGGGGGGCCTGGGAGACCCAGTACTTC.

At least ten counts were recorded for this clonotype. V usage is TRBV7-9 and J usage is TRBJ2-3; 16 positions match TRBD2. The CDR3 consists of 17 residues. Germline V gives CDR1 SEHNR, CDR2 FQNEAQ (reference sequence). V lost 5 bases and J lost 6; bases outside the gene matches: 8. CDR3 sequence reads: CASSDTGLAGGPDTQYF. The CDR3 DNA reads as TGTGCCAGCAGCGATACGGGACTAGCGGGGGGGCCTGATACGCAGTATTTT.

Many counts were recorded for this clonotype. The CDR3 region is CASSLGRRELAGEYENTDTQYF. Written as DNA, the CDR3 is TGTGCCAGCAGCTTAGGCCGAAGGGAACTAGCGGGAGAGTACGAGAACACAGATACGCAGTATTTT. The chain recombines TRBV11-3 with TRBJ2-3; 11 positions agree with TRBD2. Looked up from germline, CDR1 is SGHNT and CDR2 is YENEEA. Trimming removed 1 base from V and 2 bases from J; junction bases left unmatched: 20. This CDR3 comprises 22 residues.

This clonotype was observed many times. The genes are TRBV6-4 and TRBJ1-1, with 7 bases identical to TRBD1. V was pared by 8 bases and J by 3 bases, with 21 bases of the junction left unmatched. CDR1 and CDR2 from the germline V gene are MRHNA and SNTAGT. This CDR3 region has 18 residues. The CDR3 nucleotides read TGTGCCAGCGCCCCTACGGGGGACAGTATAAATGTGTACACTGAAGCTTTCTTT. Amino acid sequence: CASAPTGDSINVYTEAFF.

This clonotype was recorded at least ten times. The CDR3 region has the DNA TGCAGTGCTAGAGTCGGTCCGGGACGGGGAGGGGAGACCCAGTACTTC. This gives the protein CSARVGPGRGGETQYF. The genes are TRBV20-1 and TRBJ2-5; 7 bases map to TRBD2. V trimming: 1 base; J trimming: 5 bases; junction bases outside the gene matches: 13. The CDR3 is made up of 16 amino acids. Germline assignment: CDR1 DFQATT and CDR2 SNEGSKA (reference sequence).

This clonotype was detected many times. V is TRBV24-1 and J is TRBJ2-1, with D uncertain. The ends were cut back, 3 bases at V and 6 bases at J, with 8 bases in the middle. Germline CDR1 reads KGHDR; CDR2 reads SFDVKD. The CDR3 loop spans 13 amino acids. Here the CDR3 reads CATSDPDVNEQFF. CDR3 coding DNA: TGTGCCACCAGTGATCCCGACGTCAATGAGCAGTTCTTC.

Many counts were recorded for this clonotype. The chain is built from TRBV11-3 and TRBJ1-2; no definite D call. Germline CDR1 SGHNT, CDR2 YENEEA. Trimming shortened V by 4 bases and J by 4 bases, and 16 bases separated the two germline ends. The CDR3 sequence is 15 residues long. DNA for the CDR3: TGTGCCAGCAGCTCCCGGGGTCGGCAGCGCTATGGCTACACCTTC. As protein: CASSSRGRQRYGYTF.

This clonotype is termed medium-sized. The chain combines TRBV7-8 with TRBJ2-3; either TRBD1 or TRBD2 may supply D (5 bases each). CDR3 length equals 13 residues. Deletions cut 4 bases from V and 2 bases from J, with 7 bases between. Germline CDR1 reads SGHVS; CDR2 reads FQNEAQ. The CDR3, as DNA: TGTGCCAGCAGCTCCGGGACCACAGATACGCAGTATTTT. This translates into CASSSGTTDTQYF.

A word on this clonotype: A far larger clone is one nucleotide away, so this likely arose from a read error. This chain joins TRBV6-6 and TRBJ2-1, with a weak D call TRBD1 (5 bases). This CDR3 comprises 13 residues. Germline CDR1 reads MNHNY; CDR2 reads SVGAGI (reference sequence). CDR3 DNA: TGTGCCATCAGTTACGGGCAGGGTGATGAGCAGTTCTTC. Its translation is CAISYGQGDEQFF.

This clonotype was observed many times. J is TRBJ2-1 and V is TRBV6-1, with D perhaps TRBD1 or TRBD2 (5 bases each). Trimming removed 6 bases from V and 4 bases from J, with 16 bases in between. The CDR3 is 15 residues long. The V gene's germline CDR1 is MNHNS and CDR2 SASEGT. The CDR3 protein is CASRRGEITYNEQFF. The CDR3 region has the DNA TGTGCCAGCAGGAGGGGTGAAATCACATACAATGAGCAGTTCTTC.

Many counts were recorded for this clonotype. The V and J genes are TRBV19 and TRBJ1-6; D not resolved. Germline V gene sequence: CDR1 LNHDA, CDR2 SQIVND (reference sequence). This CDR3 has 12 amino acids. V lost 3 bases and J 8 bases, leaving 5 bases between the germline ends. CDR3: CASSIVHSPLHF. As DNA, the CDR3 is TGTGCCAGTAGTATTGTTCATTCACCCCTCCACTTT.

This clonotype was detected many times. The chain is built from TRBV27 and TRBJ1-2; the D gene is possibly TRBD1 (6 bases). CDR1 is MNHEY and CDR2 is SMNVEV in the germline V gene (reference sequence). CDR3 length: 15 residues. V gave up 3 bases and J gave up 4 bases, with 15 bases separating them. CDR3 amino acids: CASSLVPDSLYGYTF. CDR3 in DNA: TGTGCCAGCAGTTTGGTTCCGGACAGCCTCTATGGCTACACCTTC.

This clonotype was found many times. The J gene is TRBJ2-7, the V gene TRBV12-3 or TRBV12-4; 7 nucleotides line up with TRBD1. CDR3 length equals 16 residues. The V and J ends lost 1 base and 3 bases, in that order; junction bases with no gene match: 9. The CDR3 protein is CASSLGSGQANYEQYF. CDR3 nucleotides: TGTGCCAGCAGTTTAGGAAGTGGACAGGCGAACTACGAGCAGTACTTC.

This clonotype was recorded many times. The V and J genes are TRBV6-1 and TRBJ1-1; D is unclear. Germline CDR1 and CDR2: MNHNS and SASEGT. V gave up 8 bases and J gave up 5 bases, with 24 bases separating them. This CDR3 is 16 amino acids long. CDR3 bases: TGTGCCAGCCACCCCCCTGAAGGTCCGGGGAGGACTGAAGCTTTCTTT. This translates into CASHPPEGPGRTEAFF.

This clonotype was seen only a few times. The genes are TRBV29-1 and TRBJ2-7, with TRBD2 as a possible D gene (7 bases). The CDR3 is 14 amino acids. CDR1 and CDR2 (germline): SQVTM, ANQGSEA. The V gene lost 3 bases and the J gene lost 3 bases, with 15 bases spanning the gap. For the CDR3, the DNA is TGCAGCGTTGAGGGGGGGAGGGGGAGCTACGAGCAGTACGTC. Protein sequence: CSVEGGRGSYEQYV.

There are many counts of this clonotype. This chain links TRBV7-2 with TRBJ2-3; 7 bases agree with TRBD2. V gave up 4 bases and J gave up 1 base; unmatched junction bases: 20. Germline CDR1 is SGHTA and CDR2 is FQGNSA. CDR3 length: 20 amino acids. The CDR3 is CASSSSFGGGPGFRTDTQYF. The CDR3 region has the DNA TGTGCCAGCAGCTCCTCGTTCGGGGGAGGGCCGGGGTTCCGCACAGATACGCAGTATTTT.

The sample holds many counts of this clonotype. V usage is TRBV12-3 or TRBV12-4 and J usage is TRBJ2-7, with 8 bases fitting TRBD2. CDR3 length: 17 residues. J was trimmed by 0 bases and V by 4 bases; bases with no gene match: 11. CDR3 coding DNA: TGTGCCAGCAGTTCGGCTAGCGGGTTTCCGAGCTCCTACGAGCAGTACTTC. Protein: CASSSASGFPSSYEQYF.

This clonotype was recorded many times. Compared with germline, one end of the junction differs, possibly owing to a read error. The J gene is TRBJ2-3, the V gene TRBV4-1; D possibly uses TRBD1 or TRBD2 (5 bases each). CDR1 and CDR2 from the germline V gene are MGHRA and YSYEKL. CDR3 length: 16 amino acids. DNA for the CDR3: TGTGCCAGCAGCCCCCAGGGCGGAGGATTTGGTGGGACGCAGTATTTT. Protein sequence: CASSPQGGGFGGTQYF.

This clonotype was counted at least ten times. The rearrangement uses TRBV3-1 and TRBJ2-3; D is possibly TRBD1 (6 bases). Trimming removed 7 bases at V and 4 bases at J, with 12 bases between. The germline gives CDR1 LGHDT, CDR2 YNNKEL (reference sequence). This CDR3 has 13 amino acids. The CDR3 region has the DNA TGTGCCAGCACCCCCAGGGGTTCAGATACGCAGTATTTT. Its translation: CASTPRGSDTQYF.

At least ten counts were recorded for this clonotype. This sequence joins TRBV6-2 or TRBV6-3 and TRBJ2-2, with TRBD2 identical over 11 bases. With V trimmed by 2 bases and J by 2 bases, 7 bases remained unmatched. Per germline, CDR1 MNHEY and CDR2 SVGEGT. The CDR3 is 18 residues long. The CDR3 sequence: CASSYAGLAEFNTGELFF. The DNA of the CDR3 is TGTGCCAGCAGTTACGCGGGACTAGCGGAATTTAACACCGGGGAGCTGTTTTTT.